This T cell receptor (beta chain) was sequenced in a study of regulatory T cells in long-lasting Graves disease. This clonotype was counted between two and nine times. V lost 7 bases and J lost 5, with 8 bases in between. The CDR3 runs 11 residues. CDR1 and CDR2 (germline): SGHTA, FQGTGA. The sample's time point: persistent/refractory GD, antithyroid drugs over 5 years with positive TRAb. TCR sequences were obtained from RNA taken from PBMCs. Investigators prepared the TCR beta libraries by applying iRepertoire HTBI primers and Arm-PCR of CDR3 regions. TCRdb re-derived calls from the multiplex PCR reads in MiXCR, one entry per CDR3 protein. Of a few hundred thousand distinct CDR3 sequences in the sample, roughly a quarter are singletons; the top ten hold roughly 26%.

The chain recombines TRBV7-3 with TRBJ2-5; D call uncertain. The sequencing here drew on peripheral blood mononuclear cells (PBMCs), taken when the disease was refractory, from a patient treated with antithyroid drugs. This receptor was identified in a female donor with Graves disease. CDR3 DNA sequence: TGTGCCAGCAACGGCTGCGAGACCCAGTACTTC. It encodes CASNGCETQYF.